A few counts support the clone carrying this TCR beta chain. No antigen is known for it. V lost 6 bases to trimming and J lost 10 bases, with 15 bases between them. Germline V lookup: CDR1 LNHDA, CDR2 SQIVND (reference sequence). The CDR3 length is 12 residues. The data were taken from a study of blood T cells in healthy people across ages. Study-wide results and limits: Older individuals had lower TCR beta diversity per million T cells (the decline was roughly linear). Investigators viewed diversity estimates from one million T cells as underestimates, the study reported. Percentage of naive T cells showed a strong correlation with TCR beta diversity.

Primed by a sample-barcoded 5' primer and a J-beta primer mix, a second PCR proceeded for 7 to 11 cycles. TCRdb re-analysed the 5' RACE reads in MiXCR, keeping a single row per CDR3 protein. Among 1.8 million or so distinct CDR3 sequences listed, about 39% were seen once. The sequencing input was blood. The sequence came from a human donor in good health. This chain links TRBV19 with TRBJ1-2; D may be TRBD1 (5 bases). CDR3 residues: CASRTTGTIYTF. The CDR3 DNA follows: TGTGCCAGTAGGACGACCGGGACGATCTACACCTTC.